The 18 T cell receptor beta chains presented below share a single source sample, sequenced in a study of blood T cell repertoires in COVID-19. Measured with immunoSEQ multiplex PCR; TCRdb has only the in-frame clones, and not every one. The table lists some 400,000 clones, 85% to 90% of them singletons. Sequencing used PBMCs or T cells enriched from blood (not recorded which). All receptors derive from a woman in her 30s who had recovered from COVID-19.

V and J are TRBV18 and TRBJ2-5, with 7 bases fitting TRBD2. Trimming cost V 2 bases and J 1 base; bases outside gene matches: 4. CDR1 and CDR2 (germline): KGHSH, LQKENI. The length of the CDR3 is 15 residues. CDR3 residues: CASSPGDYAQETQYF. DNA of the CDR3: TGTGCCAGCTCACCAGGGGACTACGCCCAAGAGACCCAGTACTTC. Filled out from reference TRBV18 and TRBJ2-5, the complete variable domain reads NAGVMQNPRHLVRRRGQEARLRCSPMKGHSHVYWYRQLPEEGLKFMVYLQKENIIDESGMPKERFSAEFPKEGPSILRIQQVVRGDSAAYFCASSPGDYAQETQYFGPGTRLLVL.

The table lists this clone with a few counts. The rearrangement joins TRBV7-7 to TRBJ2-1, with 8 bases lining up with TRBD2. The V gene end was trimmed by 2 bases and the J gene end by 1 base; junction bases not matched to a gene: 4. This CDR3 comprises 16 residues. Germline values: CDR1 SSHAT, CDR2 FNYEAQ (reference sequence). CDR3 coding DNA: TGTGCCAGCAGCTTAAATCCGGGAGGGTCCTACAATGAGCAGTTCTTC. This encodes CASSLNPGGSYNEQFF.

This clone was observed a few times. The chain employs TRBV29-1 and TRBJ2-7; 9 bases are shared with TRBD1. V gave up 7 bases and J gave up 4 bases; unmatched junction bases: 8. CDR3 length: 13 residues. Germline V gene data show CDR1 as SQVTM and CDR2 as ANQGSEA. The CDR3 DNA reads as TGCAGCGGGACCACAGGGGGCAAGTACGAGCAGTACTTC. This encodes CSGTTGGKYEQYF.

This chain uses TRBV9 with TRBJ1-4; 9 positions agree with TRBD1. CDR1 is SGDLS, CDR2 YYNGEE, per germline. With 2 bases clipped from V and 7 bases from J, the junction kept 3 bases outside the gene matches. The CDR3 contains 14 residues. This CDR3 reads CASSVGTGFEKLFF. CDR3 bases: TGTGCCAGCAGCGTCGGGACAGGGTTTGAAAAACTGTTTTTT.

V usage is TRBV27 and J usage is TRBJ2-2; possible D gene TRBD1, 6 bases. This CDR3 contains 16 residues. V shed 1 base and J shed 5 bases, with 14 bases lying between them. The germline V gene has CDR1 MNHEY and CDR2 SMNVEV (reference sequence). CDR3 bases: TGTGCCAGCAGTTTATACGGACGACAGGTTACCGGGGAGCTGTTTTTT. Translation: CASSLYGRQVTGELFF.

This chain uses TRBV9 with TRBJ2-5, with 9 bases identical to TRBD1. The ends lost 4 bases at V and 3 bases at J; junction bases unmatched: 4. This CDR3 region has 14 residues. Germline V gives CDR1 SGDLS, CDR2 YYNGEE. CDR3 residues: CASSLRTGEETQYF. The CDR3 DNA reads as TGTGCCAGCAGCCTAAGGACAGGGGAAGAGACCCAGTACTTC.

V is TRBV7-2 and J is TRBJ2-7; 9 nucleotides agree with TRBD1. The CDR3 has 15 residues. V lost 8 bases and J lost 6; bases outside the gene matches: 14. Looked up from germline, CDR1 is SGHTA and CDR2 is FQGNSA. CDR3: CASAPSGTGRSEQYF. CDR3 sequence (DNA): TGTGCCAGCGCCCCCTCCGGGACAGGGAGGAGCGAGCAGTACTTC.

The chain has TRBV7-3 and TRBJ2-2; D is ambiguous. Trimming left V 0 bases short and J 0 bases short, with 11 bases between. The V gene's germline CDR1 is SGHTA and CDR2 FQGTGA. The CDR3 contains 17 residues. This CDR3 reads CASSLTVGLANTGELFF. Written as DNA, the CDR3 is TGTGCCAGCAGCTTAACTGTGGGCCTGGCGAACACCGGGGAGCTGTTTTTT.

The chain combines TRBV7-8 with TRBJ1-4; D remains ambiguous. The germline gives CDR1 SGHVS, CDR2 FQNEAQ. This CDR3 spans 15 amino acids. V was cut by 6 bases and J by 0 bases, with 11 bases left in between. The CDR3 DNA reads as TGTGCCAGCAGGCCCCGCGGAGCAACTAATGAAAAACTGTTTTTT. Translation: CASRPRGATNEKLFF. Full variable domain (rest looked up from reference TRBV7-8 and TRBJ1-4): GAGVSQSPRYKVAKRGQDVALRCDPISGHVSLFWYQQALGQGPEFLTYFQNEAQLDKSGLPSDRFFAERPEGSVSTLKIQRTQQEDSAVYLCASRPRGATNEKLFFGSGTQLSVL.

The rearrangement links TRBV28 to TRBJ2-7; 11 nucleotides match TRBD2. Germline V gene sequence: CDR1 MDHEN, CDR2 SYDVKM. The CDR3 extends over 15 amino acids. Unmatched junction bases numbered 6, after V lost 5 bases and J lost 3 bases. The CDR3 loop reads CASSKGGLADYEQYF. The CDR3 coding sequence is TGTGCCAGCAGTAAAGGGGGACTAGCGGACTACGAGCAGTACTTC.

The chain combines TRBV7-2 with TRBJ2-5; 7 bases align to TRBD1. V lost 0 bases to trimming and J lost 3 bases; unmatched junction nucleotides: 4. The CDR3 is made up of 15 amino acids. The germline V gene encodes CDR1 SGHTA and CDR2 FQGNSA. This CDR3 is CASSLAITGEETQYF. The CDR3 bases are TGTGCCAGCAGCTTAGCGATAACAGGGGAAGAGACCCAGTACTTC.

As regards this clone: One end of the junction does not line up with germline, which may come from a read error. The chain has TRBV2 and TRBJ1-5; 8 bases match TRBD1. Germline V lookup: CDR1 SNHLY, CDR2 FYNNEI. The CDR3 spans 15 residues. CDR3 loop: CTSRGREDSNQPQHF. The CDR3 nucleotides are TGTACCAGCAGGGGGCGGGAAGATAGCAATCAGCCCCAGCATTTT.

In its sample, this clone was seen a few times. The V and J genes are TRBV10-2 and TRBJ2-3, with 10 bases lining up with TRBD2. V lost 1 base to trimming and J lost 2 bases; unmatched junction nucleotides: 9. CDR3 length: 18 amino acids. CDR1 WSHSY and CDR2 SAAADI come from the germline V gene. The CDR3 DNA reads as TGCGCCAGCAGTGAGTTCCCTCGACTAGCGGGCAACACAGATACGCAGTATTTT. Translated: CASSEFPRLAGNTDTQYF.

This chain connects TRBV7-2 to TRBJ2-1, with a weak D call TRBD2 (5 bases). This CDR3 has 15 amino acids. V lost 4 bases to trimming and J lost 4 bases, with 14 bases between them. The V gene's germline CDR1 is SGHTA and CDR2 FQGNSA. The CDR3 DNA reads TGTGCCAGCAGCTCCGAGGACTTCCTATACAATGAGCAGTTCTTC. This encodes CASSSEDFLYNEQFF.

The rearrangement links TRBV7-3 to TRBJ1-5; the D is unclear. CDR1 and CDR2 (germline): SGHTA, FQGTGA. This CDR3 comprises 13 residues. V lost 0 bases to trimming and J lost 11 bases, with 11 bases between them. For the CDR3, the DNA is TGTGCCAGCAGCTTAACTGGAGGAGGAGCCCAGCATTTT. Translation: CASSLTGGGAQHF. The variable domain in full, completed from reference TRBV7-3 and TRBJ1-5, reads GAGVSQTPSNKVTEKGKYVELRCDPISGHTALYWYRQSLGQGPEFLIYFQGTGAADDSGLPNDRFFAVRPEGSVSTLKIQRTERGDSAVYLCASSLTGGGAQHFGDGTRLSIL.

The chain couples TRBV6-5 to TRBJ1-2; weak D call: TRBD1 (5 bases). The CDR3 sequence is 14 residues long. Trimming shortened V by 5 bases and J by 3 bases, and 13 bases separated the two germline ends. CDR1 and CDR2 from the germline V gene are MNHEY and SVGAGI. CDR3 protein: CASSRGTHDYGYTF. CDR3 coding DNA: TGTGCCAGCAGTCGCGGGACGCATGACTATGGCTACACCTTC.

The genes are TRBV30 and TRBJ2-7; the match to TRBD2 covers 7 bases. The CDR3 covers 16 residues. V shed 2 bases and J 5 bases; nucleotides not matched to a gene: 15. CDR1 and CDR2 from the germline V gene are GTSNPN and SVGIG (reference sequence). This CDR3 reads CAWSRRLAVQSHEQYF. CDR3 DNA: TGTGCCTGGAGTCGGAGGCTAGCGGTTCAAAGCCACGAGCAGTACTTC.

The chain combines TRBV5-5 with TRBJ1-3, with D perhaps matching TRBD1 (5 bases). V lost 4 bases and J 0 bases, leaving 11 bases between the germline ends. The CDR3 spans 15 residues. The germline V gene has CDR1 SGHKS and CDR2 YYEKEE (reference sequence). CDR3 sequence (DNA): TGTGCCAGCAGCGTAGACAGCTTCTCTGGAAACACCATATATTTT. This sequence encodes CASSVDSFSGNTIYF.